This T cell receptor (beta chain) was documented in a study of tumor-infiltrating lymphocytes in oesophageal squamous cell carcinoma. TCRdb reprocessed the PCR reads with MiXCR, giving one entry per CDR3 protein. The top ten hold around 23% of the sample, which has more than 9,500 distinct CDR3 sequences, roughly 54% seen once. This CDR3 region has 13 residues. Per the germline V gene, CDR1 is MNHNY and CDR2 is SVGAGI (reference sequence). V usage is TRBV6-6 and J usage is TRBJ2-1; D possibly uses TRBD1 or TRBD2 (5 bases each). Near its end, the DNA agrees better with TRBJ2-5, so the J call may be wrong. The sequence came from a male donor with esophageal squamous cell carcinoma. The specimen sequenced was esophageal tumor tissue. The CDR3 nucleotides read TGTGCCAGCAGTTATGTAGGGACGGAGACCCAGTACTTC. This codes for CASSYVGTETQYF.